This T cell receptor (beta chain) stems from a study of blood T cell repertoires in COVID-19. Study-level information: Sites in the United States, Italy and Spain provided acute and convalescent COVID-19 samples.

The germline gives CDR1 MNHEY, CDR2 SVGAGI. The CDR3 is 14 residues long. V dropped 6 bases and J dropped 1; count of bases not matched to a gene: 3. Original data processing: Amplifying reference gene primers gave estimates of nucleated cell counts. TCRdb keeps only in-frame clones here, not all; method: immunoSEQ multiplex PCR. That table gives V, J and clone size, and the DNA gave D and trimming. The sample lists some 120,000 clones, about four fifths occurring once. Remarks on this clone: This same CDR3 is encoded by further DNA sequences in the sample.

The origin of this receptor is a woman aged 50 to 60 with acute or convalescent COVID-19. The material sequenced was peripheral blood. The rearrangement uses TRBV6-5 and TRBJ1-3; 7 positions agree with TRBD1. CDR3 sequence reads: CASRETGSGNTIYF. The CDR3 DNA is TGTGCCAGCAGGGAGACAGGGTCTGGAAACACCATATATTTT.